This T cell receptor beta chain was documented in a study of T-cell memory formation after mild COVID-19 (dated by TCRdb to 2020 to 2023). Study-level background: Most TCR sequence clusters were specific to one of the two donors. The cohort comprised two young, previously healthy adult volunteers, one female and one male. Longitudinal TCRalpha and TCRbeta repertoire sequencing tracked T-cell clones expanding and contracting after mild COVID-19 in a couple of donors. Broad study findings and their caveats: Only a couple of mild cases were covered in the study, and larger cohorts including severe cases with pre-infection samples were considered necessary. The second-wave clones that peaked on day 37 were not confirmed to be SARS-CoV-2 specific. Some responding clones were found in pre-infection memory, which suggests that pre-existing cross-reactive memory T cells took part in the SARS-CoV-2 response. Contracting CD4+ clones were located mainly in the CM and EM memory subsets, whereas CD8+ clones were found to be enriched in EMRA. Clones that contracted from day 15 to 85 showed balanced CD4/CD8 phenotypes, whereas a second wave of clones that expanded from day 15 to 37 leaned towards CD4+.

Ficoll-Paque density gradient centrifugation was the method used to isolate PBMCs. This clonotype was counted ten times or more. This clone's antigen is unknown. Base qualities are not provided; no much larger clone lies one nucleotide away. The data were produced on an Illumina NovaSeq 6000. TCRalpha and TCRbeta cDNA libraries were constructed by 5'RACE with constant-segment primers, with sample barcodes and unique molecular identifiers being introduced. Trizol reagent was used to extract RNA from every sample. Libraries were amplified in two PCR steps, with a second sample barcode and Illumina TruSeq adapters added in the second step. Sequencing of the libraries was done on an Illumina NovaSeq, producing 2 x 150 bp paired-end reads. Regarding the original processing steps: With migec v1.2.7, reads were demultiplexed and then collapsed into UMI-guided consensus sequences. With mixcr v2.1.11, UMI consensuses were aligned to TRA and TRB V and J templates and assembled into clonotypes. Clonotypes were classified as expanded or contracted when called significant by both edgeR and NoisET, with noise models trained on biological replicates. For edgeR calls, the cutoffs were a false discovery rate-adjusted p below 0.01 and a log2 fold-change threshold of 1. PCA with hierarchical clustering of max-normalized trajectories of the 1000 most abundant clonotypes was used as exploratory dynamics analysis. Separately sequenced CD4+ and CD8+ repertoires were used to assign the CD4 or CD8 phenotype of responding clones. TCRdb reworked the public reads: Q25 trimming with fastp, MiXCR clone assembly, productive beta chains retained. Rows are combined by CDR3 protein, so each entry shows the most common genes and DNA. Here the V and J calls rest on TCRdb's processing, not on the authors' analysis. The sample table holds about 290,000 distinct CDR3 sequences, of which about 15% were seen once. Over 20% of the sample lies in the top ten.

Input material: PBMCs or a T cell subset sorted from them (not recorded which). The sequence was collected from a man between 18 and 35 years old who had mild COVID-19 (a few samples of this study predate the infection). The sample titles of this study are shuffled in the database, so cell type and time point are left out; the donor was told from shared clones.

In nucleotide form, the sequence is TGCGCCAGCAGCTTGGACTTTCAGGGGATCTACGAGCAGTACGTC. It specifies CASSLDFQGIYEQYV. The rearranged chain carries TRBV5-1 and TRBJ2-7; a tentative D call is TRBD1 (6 bases match). Reading from cysteine to valine, the CDR3 counts 15 amino acids. Only the CDR3 region is kept as DNA, spanning 45 bases read in frame from base 1. Based on the germline V gene, the CDR1 and CDR2 sequences are SGHRS and YFSETQ. Cut back by 0 bases and 3 bases, the V and J ends lie 13 bases apart.